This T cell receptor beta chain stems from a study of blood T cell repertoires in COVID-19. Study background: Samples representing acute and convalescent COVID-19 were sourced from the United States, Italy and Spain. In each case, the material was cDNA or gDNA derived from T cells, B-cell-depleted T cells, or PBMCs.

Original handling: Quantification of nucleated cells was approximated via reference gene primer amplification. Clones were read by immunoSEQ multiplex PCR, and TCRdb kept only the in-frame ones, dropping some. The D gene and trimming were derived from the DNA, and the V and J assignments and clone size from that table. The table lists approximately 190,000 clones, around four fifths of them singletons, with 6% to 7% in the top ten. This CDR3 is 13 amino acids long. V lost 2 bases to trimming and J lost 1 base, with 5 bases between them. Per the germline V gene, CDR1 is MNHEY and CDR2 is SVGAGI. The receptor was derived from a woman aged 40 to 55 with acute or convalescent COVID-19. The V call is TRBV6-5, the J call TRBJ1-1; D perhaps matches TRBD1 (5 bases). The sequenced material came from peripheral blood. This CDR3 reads CASSYDRNTEAFF. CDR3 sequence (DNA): TGTGCCAGCAGTTACGACAGGAACACTGAAGCTTTCTTT.